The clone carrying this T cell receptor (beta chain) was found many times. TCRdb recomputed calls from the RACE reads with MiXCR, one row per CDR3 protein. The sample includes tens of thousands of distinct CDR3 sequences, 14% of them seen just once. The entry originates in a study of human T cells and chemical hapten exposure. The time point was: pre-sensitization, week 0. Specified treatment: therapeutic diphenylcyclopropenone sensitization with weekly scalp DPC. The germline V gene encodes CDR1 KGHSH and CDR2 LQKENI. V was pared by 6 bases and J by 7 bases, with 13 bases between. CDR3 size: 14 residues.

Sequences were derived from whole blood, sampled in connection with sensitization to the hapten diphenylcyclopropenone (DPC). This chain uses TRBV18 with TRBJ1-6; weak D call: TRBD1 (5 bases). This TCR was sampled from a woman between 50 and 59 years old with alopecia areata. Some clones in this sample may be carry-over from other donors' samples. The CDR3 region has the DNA TGTGCCAGCTCCCCCGACAGCGAGAATTCACCCCTCCACTTT. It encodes CASSPDSENSPLHF.